This T cell receptor (beta chain) was sequenced during a study of PD-1 blockade in classical Hodgkin lymphoma (dated by TCRdb to about 2020). About the study as a whole: Nivolumab dosing was 3 mg/kg intravenously every 2 weeks, continuing until either disease progression or unacceptable toxicity. To define a peripheral blood immune signature of response to PD-1 blockade in classical Hodgkin lymphoma, the study combined TCR beta sequencing with CyTOF.

CDR1 and CDR2 are drawn from the germline V gene (reference sequence): GTSNPN, SVGIG. Counted from cysteine to phenylalanine, this CDR3 has 12 amino acids. Here the CDR3 DNA is all that survives: 36 bases in frame from base 1. The V and J ends are trimmed by 5 bases and 4 bases, leaving 11 bases between them. Points the paper makes about the study in general: The study was limited to a single clinical trial cohort, and causes of repertoire differences, possibly disease activity or prior therapy, remained undefined. Baseline diversity similar to that of newly diagnosed patients was observed in trial patients achieving complete response, whereas significantly lower diversity was observed in partial responders and progressors. Baseline TCR diversity was reported to be lower in newly diagnosed patients than in healthy donors, and even lower in relapsed/refractory patients. CD4+ but not CD8+ TCR diversity rose significantly by C4D1 (p=0.0027 vs p=0.16), most apparent in complete responders (p=0.02). Diversity was lower in patients who began nivolumab less than 1 year after ASCT, so these patients were left out of later analyses to avoid confounding by immune reconstitution.

This clone appeared a few times. Its recognized antigen is unknown. Base qualities were left out, and no much larger clone turns up one base away. The Qiagen DNeasy kit was used to extract genomic DNA both from unsorted PBMCs and from the negatively selected CD4+ and CD8+ fractions. TCR beta CDR3 regions were subjected to amplification by immunoSEQ multiplex PCR with primers that anneal to V and J segments. Amplification bias was minimized using a synthetic immune receptor repertoire, and residual bias was removed computationally after sequencing. Processing in the source paper ran as follows. Custom Python scripts were used to quantify repertoire diversity as the Shannon entropy index. Unsorted, CD4+ and CD8+ repertoires were analyzed separately, except in combined analyses where CD4+ and CD8+ sequences were merged in silico. Clonal expansion was defined as a frequency increase of at least 2-fold after treatment compared with C1D1, and clones undetected at baseline were assigned a pseudocount of 0.5. Clones with 0 or 1 copy at C1D1 were defined as singleton clones, while clones with 2 or more copies were defined as non-singleton clones. By matching protein sequences in sorted samples from the same patient, clones expanded in unsorted samples were annotated as CD4+, CD8+ or unknown. Wilcoxon tests on paired samples were used to test changes in diversity from C1D1 to C4D1. TCRdb's version of the immuneACCESS table is confined to in-frame rearrangements and falls short of the full clone set. An unresolved V gene accounts for under half of the shortfall where checked; the remainder is of unknown origin. D and trimming were read from the DNA, whereas the V and J calls and clone size are those reported in that table. The sample includes 9,500 to 10,000 clones, with around 70% observed a single time. The ten largest clones represent around 9.6% of the sample.

The meaning of the sample's time point label: cycle 4 day 1 (C4D1), after around six weeks of nivolumab. Every trial patient had relapsed following autologous stem cell transplantation, and prior brentuximab vedotin exposure was what differed among cohorts A, B and C. CD8+ T cells were purified from thawed PBMCs by magnetic negative selection with a Miltenyi CD8+ T cell isolation kit. The trial cohort comprised a few dozen patients with relapsed/refractory classical Hodgkin lymphoma whose best overall responses were complete response, partial response or progressive disease. In the multi-cohort phase II CheckMate 205 trial, trial patients received single-agent nivolumab. An independent review committee assessed best overall response using the 2007 International Working Group response criteria. PBMCs from the trial were collected at three points: immediately before nivolumab initiation (C1D1), and during therapy at cycle 2 day 1 and cycle 4 day 1. After peripheral blood was drawn into 8 mL Vacutainer Cell Preparation Tubes, PBMCs were isolated by centrifugation and then cryopreserved. Purified CD4+ and CD8+ fractions were prepared only for cases with an additional available PBMC sample. Magnetically labelled cells were removed on LS columns in a quadroMACS separator, and the flow-through was collected as the purified fraction.

The sequenced sample was CD8+ T cells from blood, obtained before the fourth cycle of nivolumab. The TCR sequence derives from a human donor with classical Hodgkin lymphoma. The sequence joins TRBV30 to TRBJ1-1; the D gene identity is not certain. DNA sequence: TGTGCCTGGGGCAATACGGGCACTGAAGCTTTCTTT. This gives the protein CAWGNTGTEAFF.